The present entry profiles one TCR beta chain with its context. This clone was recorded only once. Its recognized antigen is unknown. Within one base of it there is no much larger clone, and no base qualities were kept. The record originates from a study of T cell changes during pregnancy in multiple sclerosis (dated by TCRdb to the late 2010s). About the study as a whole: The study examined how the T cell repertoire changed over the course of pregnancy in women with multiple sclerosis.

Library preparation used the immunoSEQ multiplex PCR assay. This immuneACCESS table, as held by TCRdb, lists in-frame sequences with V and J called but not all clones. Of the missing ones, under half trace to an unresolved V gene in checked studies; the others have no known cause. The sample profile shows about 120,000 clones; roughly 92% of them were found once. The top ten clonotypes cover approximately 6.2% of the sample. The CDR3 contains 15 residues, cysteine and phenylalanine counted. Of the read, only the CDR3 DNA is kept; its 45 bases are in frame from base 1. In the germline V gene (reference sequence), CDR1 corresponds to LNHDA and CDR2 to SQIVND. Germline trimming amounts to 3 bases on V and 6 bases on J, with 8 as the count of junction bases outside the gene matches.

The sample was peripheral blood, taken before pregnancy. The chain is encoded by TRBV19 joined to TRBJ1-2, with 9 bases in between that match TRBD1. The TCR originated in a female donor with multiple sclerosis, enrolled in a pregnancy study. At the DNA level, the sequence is TGTGCCAGTAGTATTTCGGGACAGGGTCTCCATGGCTACACCTTC. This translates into CASSISGQGLHGYTF. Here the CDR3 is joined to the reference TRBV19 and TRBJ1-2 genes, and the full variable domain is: DGGITQSPKYLFRKEGQNVTLSCEQNLNHDAMYWYRQDPGQGLRLIYYSQIVNDFQKGDIAEGYSVSREKKESFPLTVTSAQKNPTAFYLCASSISGQGLHGYTFGSGTRLTVV.